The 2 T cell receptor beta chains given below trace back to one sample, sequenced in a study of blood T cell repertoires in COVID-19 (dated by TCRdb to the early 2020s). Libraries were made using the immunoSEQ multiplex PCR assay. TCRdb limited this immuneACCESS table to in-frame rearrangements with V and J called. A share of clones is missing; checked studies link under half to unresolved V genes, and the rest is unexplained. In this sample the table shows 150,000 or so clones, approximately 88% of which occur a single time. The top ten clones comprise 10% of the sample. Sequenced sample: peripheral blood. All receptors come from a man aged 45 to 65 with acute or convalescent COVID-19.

In DNA form, the CDR3 reads TGTGCCAGTATCCCAAGGGGAGGACAGGGAGGATGGTATGGCTACACCTTC. It yields the protein CASIPRGGQGGWYGYTF. The chain recombines TRBV19 with TRBJ1-2, with 8 nucleotides matching TRBD1. V was clipped by 7 bases and J by 5 bases; unmatched bases: 18. Per the germline V gene, CDR1 is LNHDA and CDR2 is SQIVND (reference sequence). The CDR3 is made up of 17 amino acids.

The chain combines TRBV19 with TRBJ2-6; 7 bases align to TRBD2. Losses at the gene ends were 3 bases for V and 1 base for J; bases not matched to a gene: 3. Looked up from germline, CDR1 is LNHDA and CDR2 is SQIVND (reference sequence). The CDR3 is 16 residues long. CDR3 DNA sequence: TGTGCCAGTAGTATTTGGGGGGGTTCTGGGGCCAACGTCCTGACTTTC. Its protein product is CASSIWGGSGANVLTF.